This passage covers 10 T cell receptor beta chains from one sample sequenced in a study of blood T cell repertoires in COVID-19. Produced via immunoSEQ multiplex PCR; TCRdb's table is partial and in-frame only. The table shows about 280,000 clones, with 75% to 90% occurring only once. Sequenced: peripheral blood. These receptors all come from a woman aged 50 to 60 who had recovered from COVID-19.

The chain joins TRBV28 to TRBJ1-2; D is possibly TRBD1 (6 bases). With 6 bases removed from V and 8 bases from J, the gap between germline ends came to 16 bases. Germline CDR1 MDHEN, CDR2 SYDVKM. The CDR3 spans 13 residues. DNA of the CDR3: TGTGCCAGCAGGGAGGCGGGGGCGAAAGGCTACACCTTC. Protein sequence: CASREAGAKGYTF.

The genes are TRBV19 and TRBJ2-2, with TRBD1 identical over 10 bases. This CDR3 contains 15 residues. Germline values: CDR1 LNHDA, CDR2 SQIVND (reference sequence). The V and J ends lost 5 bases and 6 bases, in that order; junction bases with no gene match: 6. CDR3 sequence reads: CASSPLGQGAGELFF. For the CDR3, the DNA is TGTGCCAGTAGTCCACTTGGACAGGGGGCCGGGGAGCTGTTTTTT.

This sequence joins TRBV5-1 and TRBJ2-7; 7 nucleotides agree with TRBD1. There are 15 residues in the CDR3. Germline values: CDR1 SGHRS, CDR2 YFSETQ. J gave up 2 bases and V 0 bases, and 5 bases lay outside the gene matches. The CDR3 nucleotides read TGCGCCAGCAGCTTGGATTTGGACAGGACCTACGAGCAGTACTTC. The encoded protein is CASSLDLDRTYEQYF.

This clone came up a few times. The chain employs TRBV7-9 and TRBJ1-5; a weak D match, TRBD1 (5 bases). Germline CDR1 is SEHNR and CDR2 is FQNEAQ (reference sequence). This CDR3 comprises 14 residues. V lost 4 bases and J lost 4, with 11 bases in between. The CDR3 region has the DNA TGTGCCAGCAGCTCGGGGGGACGGAATCAGCCCCAGCATTTT. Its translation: CASSSGGRNQPQHF.

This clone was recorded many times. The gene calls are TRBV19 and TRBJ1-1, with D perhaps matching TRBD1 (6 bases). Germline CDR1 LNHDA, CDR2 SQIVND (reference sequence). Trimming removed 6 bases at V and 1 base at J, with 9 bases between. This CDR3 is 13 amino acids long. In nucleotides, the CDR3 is TGTGCCAGTAGCGCGGACAGGAACACTGAAGCTTTCTTT. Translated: CASSADRNTEAFF.

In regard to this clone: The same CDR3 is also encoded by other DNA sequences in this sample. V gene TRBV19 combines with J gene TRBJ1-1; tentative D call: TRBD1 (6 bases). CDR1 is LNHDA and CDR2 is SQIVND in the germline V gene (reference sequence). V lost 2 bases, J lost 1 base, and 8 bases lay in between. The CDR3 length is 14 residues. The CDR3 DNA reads TGTGCCAGTAGTATACGAGGGGGGAACACTGAAGCTTTCTTT. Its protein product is CASSIRGGNTEAFF.

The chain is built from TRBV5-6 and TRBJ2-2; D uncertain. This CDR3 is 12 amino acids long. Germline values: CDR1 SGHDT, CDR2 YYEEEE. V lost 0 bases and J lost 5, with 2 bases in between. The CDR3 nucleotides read TGTGCCAGCAGCTTGGCAACCGGGGAGCTGTTTTTT. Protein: CASSLATGELFF.

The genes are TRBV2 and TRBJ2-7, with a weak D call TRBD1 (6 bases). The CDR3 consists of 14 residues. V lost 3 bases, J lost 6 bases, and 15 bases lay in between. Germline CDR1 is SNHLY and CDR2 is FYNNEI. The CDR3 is CASSETGLGFEQYF. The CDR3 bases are TGTGCCAGCAGTGAGACAGGTTTGGGGTTCGAGCAGTACTTC.

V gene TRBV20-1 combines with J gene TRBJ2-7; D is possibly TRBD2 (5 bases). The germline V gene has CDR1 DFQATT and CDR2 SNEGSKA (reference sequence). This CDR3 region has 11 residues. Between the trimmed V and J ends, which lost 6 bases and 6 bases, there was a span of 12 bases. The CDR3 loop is CSAPAGSEQYF. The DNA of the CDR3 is TGCAGTGCCCCTGCGGGCTCCGAGCAGTACTTC.

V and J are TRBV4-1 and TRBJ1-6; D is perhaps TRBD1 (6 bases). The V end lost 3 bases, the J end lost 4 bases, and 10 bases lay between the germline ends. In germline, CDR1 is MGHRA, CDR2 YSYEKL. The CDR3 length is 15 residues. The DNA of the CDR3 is TGCGCCAGCAGCCATGGAACAGGGTATAATTCACCCCTCCACTTT. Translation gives CASSHGTGYNSPLHF.